This TCR beta chain emerged from a study of blood T cell repertoires in COVID-19. Overall study: Sources were T cells, B-cell-depleted T cells, or PBMCs; the material itself was cDNA or gDNA.

The protocol was immunoSEQ multiplex PCR, while the TCRdb copy is restricted to in-frame clones and leaves out a portion. The repertoire consists of 200,000 to 300,000 clones, with about four fifths occurring once and the leading ten covering roughly 10%. Trimming cost V 0 bases and J 4 bases, with 13 bases left between them. The CDR3 has 16 residues. Germline-derived CDR1 and CDR2 are SGHRS and YFSETQ. The V gene is TRBV5-1, the J gene TRBJ2-2; a weak D match, TRBD1 (5 bases). This clonotype originated in an elderly man with acute or convalescent COVID-19. Sequencing was done on a sample of peripheral blood. CDR3 DNA sequence: TGCGCCAGCAGCTTGGTGGGCAGGGCTACCACCGGGGAGCTGTTTTTT. The encoded protein is CASSLVGRATTGELFF.